The clone carrying this T cell receptor beta chain occurred once. This record belongs to a study of cytomegalovirus exposure and HLA in healthy donors. Germline V gene lookup returns CDR1 GTSNPN and CDR2 SVGIG (reference sequence). The V segment lost 0 bases and the J segment 6 bases; nucleotides outside the gene matches: 20. This CDR3 is built from 20 residues. PCR employed 60 Vbeta and 13 Jbeta primers. The assay was immunoSEQ multiplex PCR, and TCRdb's table has in-frame clones only and misses some. This sample has approximately 150,000 clones, with roughly 81% found just once. The source of this sequence is a female donor in good health and CMV-seronegative. The rearrangement uses TRBV30 and TRBJ2-6; 7 positions match TRBD1. Sequenced input: PBMCs. Here the CDR3 reads CAWSVLWSRGPLAAANVLTF. For the CDR3, the DNA is TGTGCCTGGAGTGTATTATGGTCGAGGGGGCCTTTGGCTGCGGCCAACGTCCTGACTTTC.